The 26 T cell receptor beta chains below all came from one sample that was sequenced in a study of cytomegalovirus exposure and HLA in healthy donors. It was with 60 Vbeta and 13 Jbeta primers that the PCR ran. Generated by immunoSEQ multiplex PCR, the TCRdb table keeps only in-frame clones and is missing some. The sample records roughly 160,000 clones, about 77% being singletons. Specimen: PBMCs. The receptors were gathered from a woman between 45 and 60 years old in good health and CMV-seronegative.

The table lists this clone with a few counts. This CDR3 reads CASSQFYEDKNIQYF. The CDR3, as DNA: TGTGCCAGCAGCCAATTTTATGAGGACAAAAACATTCAGTACTTC. This chain joins TRBV4-2 and TRBJ2-4; D remains ambiguous. The CDR3 totals 15 residues. V was clipped by 2 bases and J by 3 bases, with 11 bases between them. The V gene's germline CDR1 is LGHNA and CDR2 YNFKEQ.

The sample holds a few counts of this clone. The chain is built from TRBV2 and TRBJ2-1, with D tentatively TRBD2 (6 bases). The CDR3 has 18 residues. Trimming took off 5 bases at V and 2 bases at J, with 22 bases between the two ends. Germline V lookup: CDR1 SNHLY, CDR2 FYNNEI. The DNA of the CDR3 is TGTGCCAGCAGTCCGGGGGTTGGTGTTGCAGGAACCTACAATGAGCAGTTCTTC. Residues: CASSPGVGVAGTYNEQFF.

The chain employs TRBV5-4 and TRBJ2-1; a weak D match, TRBD2 (6 bases). Germline V lookup: CDR1 SGHNT, CDR2 YYREEE (reference sequence). Trimming stripped 4 bases from V and 7 bases from J, with 18 bases between. This CDR3 is built from 15 residues. CDR3 sequence reads: CASSPYTIGGNEQFF. CDR3 nucleotide sequence: TGTGCCAGCAGCCCTTATACGATAGGAGGGAATGAGCAGTTCTTC.

This clone was observed a few times. DNA of the CDR3: TGTGCCATCAGTGAGAGGTCAGGGGGCGCGTTCACTGAAGCTTTCTTT. Protein: CAISERSGGAFTEAFF. The chain links TRBV10-3 to TRBJ1-1, with 8 bases that match TRBD1. This CDR3 has 16 residues. Unmatched junction bases numbered 9, after V lost 2 bases and J lost 4 bases. The germline gives CDR1 ENHRY, CDR2 SYGVKD.

This chain's CDR3 is CASSFVQGLYEQYF. The CDR3 bases are TGTGCCAGCAGCTTCGTCCAGGGGTTGTACGAGCAGTACTTC. This chain uses TRBV7-2 with TRBJ2-7, with D possibly being TRBD1 (6 bases). Germline CDR1 and CDR2: SGHTA and FQGNSA. Trimming removed 3 bases from V and 4 bases from J, with 13 bases in between. The CDR3 has 14 residues.

The chain joins TRBV10-1 to TRBJ2-5, with 12 bases identical to TRBD2. J was trimmed by 11 bases and V by 4 bases; bases with no gene match: 11. The germline V gene encodes CDR1 WNHNN and CDR2 SYGVQD (reference sequence). This CDR3 has 15 amino acids. The CDR3 DNA reads as TGCGCCAGCAGTGCGGATCTAGCGGGGGGGGGAGAGCAGTACTTC. It specifies CASSADLAGGGEQYF.

V and J are TRBV9 and TRBJ2-7; 7 nucleotides line up with TRBD1. This CDR3 region has 14 residues. After removal of 4 bases from V and 1 base from J, the junction contained 5 bases not matched to a gene. In germline, CDR1 is SGDLS, CDR2 YYNGEE. CDR3 in amino acids: CASSYKTGSYEQYF. CDR3 DNA sequence: TGTGCCAGCAGCTACAAGACAGGGTCCTACGAGCAGTACTTC.

The rearrangement uses TRBV14 and TRBJ2-2; D perhaps matches TRBD2 (5 bases). This CDR3 region has 16 residues. V gave up 0 bases and J gave up 6 bases, with 14 bases separating them. Germline V gene data show CDR1 as SGHDN and CDR2 as FVKESK. The CDR3 DNA reads TGTGCCAGCAGCCAAGACCTTGGACGGGGAGCCGGGGAGCTGTTTTTT. It encodes CASSQDLGRGAGELFF.

A word on this clone: A junction end diverges from the germline sequence, so it may reflect a read error. The chain is built from TRBV19 and TRBJ1-3; D unclear. This CDR3 is 14 amino acids long. Germline CDR1 is LNHDA and CDR2 is SQIVND (reference sequence). CDR3 region: CASIRTEAGNTIYF. Here the CDR3 DNA reads TGTGCCAGTATCAGGACGGAGGCTGGGAACACCATATATTTT.

J is TRBJ1-3 and V is TRBV2; D is ambiguous. This CDR3 comprises 12 residues. Trimming cost V 6 bases and J 0 bases, with 3 bases left between them. Germline CDR1 reads SNHLY; CDR2 reads FYNNEI. The CDR3 loop reads CASSRSGNTIYF. CDR3 nucleotide sequence: TGTGCCAGCAGCCGCTCTGGAAACACCATATATTTT.

The chain is built from TRBV9 and TRBJ1-2; D is uncertain. Trimming cost V 4 bases and J 5 bases, with 15 bases left between them. Germline lookup yields CDR1 SGDLS and CDR2 YYNGEE. This CDR3 has 14 residues. The CDR3 here is CASSPRSAAYGYTF. In DNA form, the CDR3 reads TGTGCCAGCAGCCCCCGCAGCGCCGCGTATGGCTACACCTTC.

The V gene is TRBV28, the J gene TRBJ2-2, with TRBD2 as a possible D gene (5 bases). The V gene's germline CDR1 is MDHEN and CDR2 SYDVKM. The ends were cut back, 6 bases at V and 6 bases at J, with 14 bases in the middle. There are 14 residues in the CDR3. CDR3: CASRSPGSAGELFF. The CDR3 DNA sequence: TGTGCCAGCAGATCACCGGGATCCGCCGGGGAGCTGTTTTTT.

DNA for the CDR3: TGTGCCAGCAGTGATCCAGGCCTAGCCAAAAACATTCAGTACTTC. It yields the protein CASSDPGLAKNIQYF. This chain connects TRBV2 to TRBJ2-4; D is unclear. Germline CDR1 reads SNHLY; CDR2 reads FYNNEI. V was shortened by 3 bases and J by 0 bases, with 9 bases between the two germline ends. The CDR3 is made up of 15 amino acids.

This chain links TRBV5-1 with TRBJ2-7, with 8 bases identical to TRBD2. With V trimmed by 3 bases and J by 0 bases, 11 bases remained unmatched. The CDR3 loop spans 17 amino acids. CDR1 is SGHRS and CDR2 is YFSETQ in the germline V gene. The CDR3 DNA follows: TGCGCCAGCAGCTCAGGAACATTAGCGGGGCCCTCCTACGAGCAGTACTTC. Protein: CASSSGTLAGPSYEQYF.

The V and J genes are TRBV10-3 and TRBJ1-1, with 9 positions matching TRBD1. V was clipped by 6 bases and J by 2 bases; unmatched bases: 7. The CDR3 is 15 amino acids. Germline V lookup: CDR1 ENHRY, CDR2 SYGVKD. CDR3 nucleotides: TGTGCCATCAGCTCGGGACAGGGAGGTAACACTGAAGCTTTCTTT. Its protein is CAISSGQGGNTEAFF.

The chain has TRBV27 and TRBJ2-7, with D perhaps TRBD1 (9 bases). Germline assignment: CDR1 MNHEY and CDR2 SMNVEV (reference sequence). The CDR3 length is 18 residues. V lost 5 bases and J 3 bases, leaving 26 bases between the germline ends. Written as DNA, the CDR3 is TGTGCCAGCAGTAAATGGACAGGGGTAGCGGGGAATAGCTACGAGCAGTACTTC. It codes for CASSKWTGVAGNSYEQYF.

The chain employs TRBV2 and TRBJ2-1; 7 bases are a match to TRBD2. This CDR3 is built from 14 residues. Germline V gene sequence: CDR1 SNHLY, CDR2 FYNNEI. V lost 8 bases, J lost 4 bases, and 8 bases stayed unmatched. In DNA form, the CDR3 reads TGTGCCAGCCTCTTTAGCGGGTTGTACAATGAGCAGTTCTTC. It encodes CASLFSGLYNEQFF.

This clone turned up a few times. Distinct nucleotide sequences in the sample also encode this CDR3. This chain joins TRBV5-1 and TRBJ1-1, with D maybe TRBD1 (5 bases). The CDR3 totals 14 residues. V shed 0 bases and J shed 6 bases, with 12 bases lying between them. Germline values: CDR1 SGHRS, CDR2 YFSETQ. Here the CDR3 DNA reads TGCGCCAGCAGCTTGGGATACCAGGGCGCTGAAGCTTTCTTT. It codes for CASSLGYQGAEAFF.

The V gene is TRBV5-4, the J gene TRBJ2-1, with 13 bases aligning to TRBD2. The germline V gene has CDR1 SGHNT and CDR2 YYREEE (reference sequence). Germline trimming cut 3 bases from V and 0 bases from J; bases unmatched to any gene: 3. The CDR3 loop spans 17 amino acids. The CDR3: CASSSTSGGSSYNEQFF. CDR3 sequence (DNA): TGTGCCAGCAGCTCGACTAGCGGGGGGAGCTCCTACAATGAGCAGTTCTTC. The whole variable domain, remainder taken from reference TRBV5-4 and TRBJ2-1, is ETGVTQSPTHLIKTRGQQVTLRCSSQSGHNTVSWYQQALGQGPQFIFQYYREEENGRGNFPPRFSGLQFPNYSSELNVNALELDDSALYLCASSSTSGGSSYNEQFFGPGTRLTVL.

V usage is TRBV28 and J usage is TRBJ1-1; D ambiguous. The CDR3 is made up of 13 amino acids. In germline, CDR1 is MDHEN, CDR2 SYDVKM. Trimming left V 6 bases short and J 3 bases short, with 11 bases between. The CDR3 DNA reads as TGTGCCAGCAGGCTACTACGGGACACTGAAGCTTTCTTT. Encoded protein: CASRLLRDTEAFF.

This clone appeared once. The chain carries TRBV28 and TRBJ1-2; D possibly corresponds to TRBD1 (6 bases). This CDR3 has 13 residues. Germline lookup yields CDR1 MDHEN and CDR2 SYDVKM. V lost 3 bases, J lost 4 bases, and 9 bases lay in between. The CDR3 DNA follows: TGTGCCAGCAGTTTGGGGGGGCCCTATGGCTACACCTTC. As protein: CASSLGGPYGYTF.

For the CDR3, the DNA is TGTGCCAGCAGTTACCCCGAGCTAACCTCCTACGAGCAGTACTTC. Its translation is CASSYPELTSYEQYF. This rearrangement joins TRBV6-6 to TRBJ2-7; D gene unclear. The germline V gene has CDR1 MNHNY and CDR2 SVGAGI (reference sequence). V dropped 2 bases and J dropped 0 bases, with 11 bases sitting between them. The CDR3 covers 15 residues.

The CDR3 DNA sequence: TGTGCCAGCAGTGAACTAGCTTTCAATGAGCAGTTCTTC. It translates to CASSELAFNEQFF. The chain joins TRBV6-4 to TRBJ2-1; D may be TRBD2 (6 bases). The length of the CDR3 is 13 residues. Germline CDR1 reads MRHNA; CDR2 reads SNTAGT. The germline V and J ends were trimmed by 3 bases and 6 bases, with 9 bases remaining between them.

The chain couples TRBV18 to TRBJ1-2; TRBD1 aligns across 9 bases. The trim removed 3 bases at V and 1 base at J, leaving 3 bases unmatched. The CDR3 runs to 15 residues. Germline V CDR1 and CDR2: KGHSH, LQKENI. CDR3 nucleotide sequence: TGTGCCAGCTCACCCGGGACAGGGAATAACTATGGCTACACCTTC. Protein: CASSPGTGNNYGYTF.

This chain links TRBV10-3 with TRBJ2-1; TRBD2 agrees at 10 bases. The CDR3 contains 12 residues. The germline V gene has CDR1 ENHRY and CDR2 SYGVKD. The V and J ends lost 6 bases and 10 bases, in that order; junction bases with no gene match: 3. CDR3 DNA sequence: TGTGCCATCAGGGAGACTAGCGGGGAGCAGTTCTTC. It yields the protein CAIRETSGEQFF.

The chain is built from TRBV9 and TRBJ2-1; 9 bases agree with TRBD2. Germline lookup yields CDR1 SGDLS and CDR2 YYNGEE. The CDR3 runs to 19 residues. Unmatched junction bases numbered 13, after V lost 1 base and J lost 2 bases. The CDR3 loop is CASSVRLGGRAPPYNEQFF. The CDR3 coding sequence is TGTGCCAGCAGCGTACGGTTGGGCGGGAGGGCCCCCCCCTACAATGAGCAGTTCTTC.